A single sample is the source of the 24 T cell receptor beta chains below, sequenced in a study of T cell repertoires in cytomegalovirus infection (dated by TCRdb to between 2018 and 2021). This sample was sequenced with an Illumina HiSeq 1500. TCRdb passed the public sequencing reads through fastp at Q25 and MiXCR, retaining productive beta sequences. Each entry is one CDR3 protein sequence, shown with its most common DNA and genes. Within this sample are roughly 190,000 distinct CDR3 sequences, with roughly 9% of them counted one time only. The ten largest account for roughly 5.1% of the sample. The sequenced sample consisted of PBMCs. The origin of the receptors is a human donor in good health (CMV status not recorded). Some clones in this sample may be carry-over from other donors' samples.

J is TRBJ1-1 and V is TRBV15; D unresolved. Looked up from germline, CDR1 is LNHNV and CDR2 is YYDKDF (reference sequence). The CDR3 runs to 13 residues. V gave up 11 bases and J gave up 1 base, with 14 bases separating them. The CDR3 DNA reads as TGTGCCTCCACCGCCACAGAGAACACTGAAGCTTTCTTT. Residues: CASTATENTEAFF.

In the case of this clonotype: The germline gene is not matched at one end of the junction; a read error may be the cause. The chain recombines TRBV7-3 with TRBJ2-5, with TRBD1 matching over 10 bases. Germline CDR1 is SGHTA and CDR2 is FQGTGA. The CDR3 has 14 amino acids. The CDR3 coding sequence is TGTGCCAGCAGCTTTGGGACAGGGGTAGAGACCCAGTGCTTC. Amino acid sequence: CASSFGTGVETQCF.

This clonotype was picked up many times. The rearrangement links TRBV30 to TRBJ1-2; D is possibly TRBD1 (5 bases). Trimming removed 0 bases from V and 6 bases from J, with 17 bases in between. The V gene's germline CDR1 is GTSNPN and CDR2 SVGIG (reference sequence). The CDR3 is 15 amino acids. CDR3 sequence reads: CAWSVGGALYHGYTF. In nucleotides, the CDR3 is TGTGCCTGGAGTGTAGGAGGGGCCCTATACCATGGCTACACCTTC.

This clonotype was seen ten or more times. This chain links TRBV4-3 with TRBJ2-4, with 8 nucleotides matching TRBD2. In germline, CDR1 is LGHNA, CDR2 YSLEER. The length of the CDR3 is 17 residues. V shed 0 bases and J 4 bases; nucleotides not matched to a gene: 8. In DNA form, the CDR3 reads TGCGCCAGCAGCCAAGATTTAACTAGCGGAAAGAAAAACATTCAGTACTTC. Encoded protein: CASSQDLTSGKKNIQYF.

Ten or more counts support this clonotype. The chain employs TRBV7-2 and TRBJ1-6; D unresolved. V was clipped by 7 bases and J by 4 bases, with 5 bases between them. In germline, CDR1 is SGHTA, CDR2 FQGNSA. The CDR3 length is 12 residues. The CDR3 sequence: CASTHYNSPLHF. For the CDR3, the DNA is TGTGCCAGCACCCATTATAATTCACCCCTCCACTTT.

This clonotype was detected many times. The rearrangement links TRBV6-2 or TRBV6-3 to TRBJ1-3, with D possibly being TRBD1 (5 bases). V was clipped by 2 bases and J by 0 bases, with 8 bases between them. The germline V gene encodes CDR1 MNHEY and CDR2 SVGEGT. The CDR3 has 15 amino acids. The CDR3 is CASSYGASSGNTIYF. The CDR3 coding sequence is TGTGCCAGCAGTTACGGGGCCAGCTCTGGAAACACCATATATTTT.

In this sample, this clonotype turned up a few times. This chain joins TRBV29-1 and TRBJ1-1; TRBD1 aligns across 7 bases. The CDR3 is 13 amino acids. V was pared by 7 bases and J by 5 bases, with 10 bases of the junction left unmatched. The germline CDR1 and CDR2 sequences are SQVTM and ANQGSEA. CDR3 nucleotides: TGCAGCGCAGAACCACAGGGGTGGACTGAAGCTTTCTTT. Translated: CSAEPQGWTEAFF.

A note on this clonotype: This could be a read error, since a much larger clone is one nucleotide away. The chain combines TRBV20-1 with TRBJ1-4, with D possibly being TRBD1 (6 bases). The germline V gene encodes CDR1 DFQATT and CDR2 SNEGSKA (reference sequence). The CDR3 has 13 residues. CDR3 in amino acids: CSARGTQNDKLFF. The CDR3 DNA reads as TGCAGTGCTCGCGGGACACAGAATGATAAACTGTTTTTT.

This clonotype was found many times. The V and J genes are TRBV7-8 and TRBJ1-2, with 10 bases fitting TRBD1. CDR1 is SGHVS, CDR2 FQNEAQ, per germline. The CDR3 covers 14 residues. After removal of 5 bases from V and 8 bases from J, the junction contained 8 bases not matched to a gene. CDR3 sequence reads: CASSHRDRGGGYTF. In DNA form, the CDR3 reads TGTGCCAGCAGCCACCGGGACAGGGGTGGAGGCTACACCTTC.

This clonotype was recorded many times. The chain joins TRBV7-2 to TRBJ1-2, with D unclear. CDR3 length: 11 amino acids. With 4 bases removed from V and 8 bases from J, the gap between germline ends came to 8 bases. CDR1 and CDR2 from the germline V gene are SGHTA and FQGNSA. The CDR3 sequence is CASSSQEGYTF. CDR3 DNA sequence: TGTGCCAGCAGCTCCCAGGAGGGCTACACCTTC.

This clonotype was seen repeatedly, ten times or more. The chain carries TRBV7-8 and TRBJ1-2; TRBD1 is a possible D gene (5 bases). Per the germline V gene, CDR1 is SGHVS and CDR2 is FQNEAQ. V lost 1 base to trimming and J lost 4 bases, with 13 bases between them. The CDR3 has 15 amino acids. For the CDR3, the DNA is TGTGCCAGCAGCTTAGGTCAGGGATCTTTCTATGGCTACACCTTC. Translating gives CASSLGQGSFYGYTF.

Ten or more counts support this clonotype. The gene calls are TRBV11-2 and TRBJ2-1; 15 bases agree with TRBD2. Germline CDR1 SGHAT, CDR2 FQNNGV. V was clipped by 5 bases and J by 7 bases; unmatched bases: 6. The CDR3 is 16 amino acids. The DNA of the CDR3 is TGTGCCAGCAGCCCGGGACTAGCGGGGGGCGTTAATGAGCAGTTCTTC. Protein sequence: CASSPGLAGGVNEQFF. The whole variable domain, remainder taken from reference TRBV11-2 and TRBJ2-1, is EAGVAQSPRYKIIEKRQSVAFWCNPISGHATLYWYQQILGQGPKLLIQFQNNGVVDDSQLPKDRFSAERLKGVDSTLKIQPAKLEDSAVYLCASSPGLAGGVNEQFFGPGTRLTVL.

V is TRBV7-9 and J is TRBJ2-2; no firm D call. The CDR3 spans 15 residues. CDR1 is SEHNR and CDR2 is FQNEAQ in the germline V gene (reference sequence). V was cut by 4 bases and J by 2 bases, with 11 bases left in between. CDR3 sequence reads: CASSSTADNTGELFF. CDR3 in DNA: TGTGCCAGCAGCTCCACCGCGGACAACACCGGGGAGCTGTTTTTT.

This clonotype was detected ten times or more. CDR3 protein: CASSLRQGGTGELFF. CDR3 DNA: TGTGCCAGCAGTCTTCGACAGGGAGGCACCGGGGAGCTGTTTTTT. The chain couples TRBV12-3 or TRBV12-4 to TRBJ2-2; the D gene is possibly TRBD1 (7 bases). The CDR3 extends over 15 amino acids. Deletions cut 5 bases from V and 4 bases from J, with 14 bases between.

This clonotype was counted ten times or more. The chain employs TRBV7-2 and TRBJ2-3; D gene ambiguous. CDR3 size: 13 residues. Germline V gives CDR1 SGHTA, CDR2 FQGNSA. Trimming removed 6 bases from V and 4 bases from J, with 11 bases in between. CDR3 bases: TGTGCCAGCAGTTCCTCAAGGGCAGATACGCAGTATTTT. Translating gives CASSSSRADTQYF.

This clonotype was seen ten or more times. The chain employs TRBV20-1 and TRBJ1-1; 7 nucleotides agree with TRBD1. Germline V gene lookup returns CDR1 DFQATT and CDR2 SNEGSKA (reference sequence). CDR3 length: 14 amino acids. The V and J ends lost 6 bases and 5 bases, in that order; junction bases with no gene match: 12. CDR3 sequence (DNA): TGCAGTGCGGCCAGAAGGGGGCTGGGGACTGAAGCTTTCTTT. This sequence encodes CSAARRGLGTEAFF.

This clonotype showed up many times. V and J are TRBV18 and TRBJ2-2; D perhaps matches TRBD1 (6 bases). The CDR3 length is 14 residues. The germline gives CDR1 KGHSH, CDR2 LQKENI. The V end lost 6 bases, the J end lost 6 bases, and 14 bases lay between the germline ends. CDR3 in amino acids: CASSVQGRSGELFF. The CDR3 bases are TGTGCCAGCTCGGTACAGGGACGATCCGGGGAGCTGTTTTTT.

This clonotype was picked up many times. The chain links TRBV20-1 to TRBJ2-1; 8 nucleotides align to TRBD2. The V gene end was trimmed by 6 bases and the J gene end by 6 bases; junction bases not matched to a gene: 10. Germline values: CDR1 DFQATT, CDR2 SNEGSKA (reference sequence). This CDR3 has 14 amino acids. CDR3 in amino acids: CSAKTGTRLNEQFF. The DNA of the CDR3 is TGCAGTGCCAAAACCGGGACTAGGCTCAATGAGCAGTTCTTC.

This clonotype appeared many times. J is TRBJ1-1 and V is TRBV29-1; no clear D gene. CDR1 is SQVTM, CDR2 ANQGSEA, per germline. CDR3 length: 12 residues. V gave up 4 bases and J gave up 4 bases, with 10 bases separating them. CDR3 DNA: TGCAGCGTTGTAGTTCTGGGCACTGAAGCTTTCTTT. Its protein is CSVVVLGTEAFF.

This clonotype was recorded many times. The chain is built from TRBV28 and TRBJ1-2; 7 positions match TRBD1. V dropped 10 bases and J dropped 4; count of bases not matched to a gene: 9. Germline V gives CDR1 MDHEN, CDR2 SYDVKM. The length of the CDR3 is 13 residues. The CDR3, as DNA: TGTGCCATACAAGGGGGCGCAATCTATGGCTACACCTTC. As protein: CAIQGGAIYGYTF.

This chain uses TRBV7-9 with TRBJ2-2; the D is unclear. V was cut by 2 bases and J by 0 bases, with 7 bases left in between. The CDR3 is made up of 15 amino acids. Germline CDR1 and CDR2: SEHNR and FQNEAQ (reference sequence). The CDR3 DNA sequence: TGTGCCAGCAGCTTACACAACGCGAACACCGGGGAGCTGTTTTTT. This sequence encodes CASSLHNANTGELFF.

This clonotype was seen ten or more times. The V and J genes are TRBV7-9 and TRBJ2-5; D ambiguous. The CDR3 length is 12 residues. Germline loops: CDR1 SEHNR, CDR2 FQNEAQ (reference sequence). Trimming removed 3 bases at V and 5 bases at J, with 7 bases between. CDR3 coding DNA: TGTGCCAGCAGCTTTACCAAGGAGACCCAGTACTTC. Residues: CASSFTKETQYF.

This clonotype appeared many times. The gene calls are TRBV7-3 and TRBJ2-5; weak D call: TRBD2 (6 bases). Per the germline V gene, CDR1 is SGHTA and CDR2 is FQGTGA. CDR3 length: 16 amino acids. The V end was cut by 4 bases, the J end by 3 bases, with 18 bases between. The DNA of the CDR3 is TGTGCCAGCAGCTCCACGGGGCCGGGAGCCAAAGAGACCCAGTACTTC. It encodes CASSSTGPGAKETQYF.

This clonotype was counted at least ten times. The chain combines TRBV6-2 or TRBV6-3 with TRBJ2-5; no definite D call. CDR3 length: 13 amino acids. V was clipped by 2 bases and J by 2 bases, with 6 bases between them. CDR1 is MNHEY, CDR2 SVGEGT, per germline. The CDR3 sequence is CASSYGEQETQYF. The CDR3 DNA is TGTGCCAGCAGTTACGGAGAACAAGAGACCCAGTACTTC.